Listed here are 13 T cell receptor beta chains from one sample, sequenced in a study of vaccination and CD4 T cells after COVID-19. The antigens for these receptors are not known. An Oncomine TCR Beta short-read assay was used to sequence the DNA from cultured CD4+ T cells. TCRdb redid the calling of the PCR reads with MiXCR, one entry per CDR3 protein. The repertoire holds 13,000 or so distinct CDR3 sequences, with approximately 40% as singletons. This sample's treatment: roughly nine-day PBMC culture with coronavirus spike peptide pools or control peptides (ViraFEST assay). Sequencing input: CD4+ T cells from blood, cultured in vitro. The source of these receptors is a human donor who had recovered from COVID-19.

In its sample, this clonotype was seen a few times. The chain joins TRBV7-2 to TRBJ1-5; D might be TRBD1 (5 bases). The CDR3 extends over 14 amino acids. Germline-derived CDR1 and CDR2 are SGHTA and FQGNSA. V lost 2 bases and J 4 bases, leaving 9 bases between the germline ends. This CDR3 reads CASSLLSGNQPQHF. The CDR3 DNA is TGTGCCAGCAGCTTACTTTCAGGGAATCAGCCCCAGCATTTT.

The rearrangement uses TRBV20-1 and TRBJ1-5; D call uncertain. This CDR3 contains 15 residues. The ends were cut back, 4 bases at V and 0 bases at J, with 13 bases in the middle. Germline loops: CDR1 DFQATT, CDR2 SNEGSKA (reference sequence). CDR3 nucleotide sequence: TGCAGTGCTACAAAGCTCAGCTATAGCAATCAGCCCCAGCATTTT. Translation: CSATKLSYSNQPQHF.

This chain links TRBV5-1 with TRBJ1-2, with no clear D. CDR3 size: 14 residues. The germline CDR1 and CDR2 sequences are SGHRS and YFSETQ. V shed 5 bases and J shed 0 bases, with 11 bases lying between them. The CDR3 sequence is CASRTAATNYGYTF. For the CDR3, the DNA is TGCGCCAGCAGGACGGCTGCTACTAACTATGGCTACACCTTC.

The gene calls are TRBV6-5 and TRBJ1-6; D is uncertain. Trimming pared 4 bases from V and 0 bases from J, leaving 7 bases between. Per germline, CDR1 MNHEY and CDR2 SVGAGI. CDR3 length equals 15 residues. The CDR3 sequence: CASSFESSYNSPLHF. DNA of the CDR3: TGTGCCAGCAGTTTCGAGAGCTCCTATAATTCACCCCTCCACTTT.

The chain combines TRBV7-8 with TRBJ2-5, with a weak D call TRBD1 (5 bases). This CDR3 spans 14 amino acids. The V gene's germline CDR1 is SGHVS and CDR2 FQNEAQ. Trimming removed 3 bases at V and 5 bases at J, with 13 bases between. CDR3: CASSLRTLGETQYF. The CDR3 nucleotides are TGTGCCAGCAGCTTGCGGACACTCGGGGAGACCCAGTACTTC.

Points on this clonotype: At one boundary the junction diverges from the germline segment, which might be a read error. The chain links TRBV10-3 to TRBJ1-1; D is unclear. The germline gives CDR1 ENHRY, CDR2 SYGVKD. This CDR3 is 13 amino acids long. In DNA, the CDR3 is TGTGCCATCAGGGACGTCTTGAACACTGAAGATTTCTTT. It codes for CAIRDVLNTEDFF.

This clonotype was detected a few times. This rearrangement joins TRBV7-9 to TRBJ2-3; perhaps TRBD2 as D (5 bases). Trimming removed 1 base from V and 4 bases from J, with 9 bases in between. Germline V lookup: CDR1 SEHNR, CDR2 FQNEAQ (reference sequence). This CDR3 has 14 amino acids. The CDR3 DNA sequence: TGTGCCAGCAGCTTAGGTGGGAGCGCAGATACGCAGTATTTT. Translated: CASSLGGSADTQYF. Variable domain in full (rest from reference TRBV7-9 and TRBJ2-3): DTGVSQNPRHKITKRGQNVTFRCDPISEHNRLYWYRQTLGQGPEFLTYFQNEAQLEKSRLLSDRFSAERPKGSFSTLEIQRTEQGDSAMYLCASSLGGSADTQYFGPGTRLTVL.

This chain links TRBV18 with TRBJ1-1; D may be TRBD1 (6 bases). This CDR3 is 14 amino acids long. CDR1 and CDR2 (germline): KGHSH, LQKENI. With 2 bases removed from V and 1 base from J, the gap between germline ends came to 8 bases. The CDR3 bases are TGTGCCAGCTCACCATCCAGGGGGAACACTGAAGCTTTCTTT. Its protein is CASSPSRGNTEAFF.

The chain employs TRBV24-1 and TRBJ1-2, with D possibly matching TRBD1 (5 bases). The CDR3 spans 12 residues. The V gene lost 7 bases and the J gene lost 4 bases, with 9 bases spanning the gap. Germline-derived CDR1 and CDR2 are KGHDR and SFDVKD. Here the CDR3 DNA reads TGTGCCACCAGCAGGGACGGCTATGGCTACACCTTC. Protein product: CATSRDGYGYTF.

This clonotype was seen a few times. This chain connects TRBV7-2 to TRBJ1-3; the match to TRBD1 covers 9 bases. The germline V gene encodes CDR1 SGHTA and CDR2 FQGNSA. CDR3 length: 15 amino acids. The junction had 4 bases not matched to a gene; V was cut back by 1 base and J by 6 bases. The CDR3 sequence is CASSLGGQGANTIYF. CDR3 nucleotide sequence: TGTGCCAGCAGCTTAGGGGGACAGGGCGCAAACACCATATATTTT.

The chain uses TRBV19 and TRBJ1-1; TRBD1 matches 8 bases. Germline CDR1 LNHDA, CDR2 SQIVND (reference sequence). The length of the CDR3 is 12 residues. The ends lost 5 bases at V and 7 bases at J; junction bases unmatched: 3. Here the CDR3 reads CASSDRGFEAFF. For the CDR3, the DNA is TGTGCCAGTAGTGACAGGGGATTTGAAGCTTTCTTT.

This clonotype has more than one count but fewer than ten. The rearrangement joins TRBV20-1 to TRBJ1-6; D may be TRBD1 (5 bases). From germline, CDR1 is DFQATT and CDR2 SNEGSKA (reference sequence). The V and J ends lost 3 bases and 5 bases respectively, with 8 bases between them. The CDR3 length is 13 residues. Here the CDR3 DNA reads TGCAGTGCTAGTGGGGGGAATAATTCACCCCTCCACTTT. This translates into CSASGGNNSPLHF.

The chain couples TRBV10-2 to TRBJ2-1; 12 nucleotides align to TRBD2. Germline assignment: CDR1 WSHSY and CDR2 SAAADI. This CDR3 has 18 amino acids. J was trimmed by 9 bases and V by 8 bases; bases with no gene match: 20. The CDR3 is CASRTGARTSGNLFEQFF. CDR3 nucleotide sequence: TGCGCCAGCCGAACCGGGGCCCGGACTAGCGGGAACCTCTTTGAGCAGTTCTTC.